This TCR beta chain emerged from a study of T cell changes during pregnancy in multiple sclerosis. The germline V gene has CDR1 MNHEY and CDR2 SVGAGI. The CDR3 runs to 15 residues. V lost 6 bases to trimming and J lost 6 bases, with 15 bases between them. Assay used: immunoSEQ multiplex PCR; TCRdb lists only in-frame clones, some missing. The profile shows around 50,000 clones, nearly 95% of them singletons. The rearrangement joins TRBV6-5 to TRBJ1-6, with D possibly being TRBD1 (5 bases). Sequencing was performed on CD4+ T cells from peripheral blood mononuclear cells, taken after pregnancy. This TCR was sampled from a female donor in good health, enrolled as a control in a pregnancy study. The CDR3 DNA reads TGTGCCAGCAGGGGGACTGGGCGCGGTAATTCACCCCTCCACTTT. This translates into CASRGTGRGNSPLHF.